Listed below are T cell receptor beta chains from one sample, sequenced in a study of control samples from healthy donors and cancer patients. The assay was immunoSEQ multiplex PCR, and TCRdb's table has in-frame clones only and misses some. The table has about 85,000 clones, roughly nine tenths seen once. The sequencing sample was made of blood. Receptors were obtained from a woman aged 55-75 years in good health. CDR3s include the opening cysteine and the closing phenylalanine or tryptophan. Each record gives: V gene, J gene, CDR3 protein.

TRBV27,TRBJ1-1,CASSLEFSGDTEAFF
TRBV10-3,TRBJ1-5,CAISESMDHPAPQHF
TRBV7-9,TRBJ2-1,CASSATTAYNEQFF
TRBV4-2,TRBJ2-1,CASSREPRDRVYNEQFF
TRBV5-1,TRBJ1-6,CASSQGQGAYSPLHF
TRBV2,TRBJ2-3,CASSDSLPTDTQYF
TRBV30,TRBJ1-5,CAWDRGMSQPQHF
TRBV18,TRBJ2-2,CASSSSSGTSGRAAGELFF
TRBV6-5,TRBJ2-5,CASSYFGGRGETQYF
TRBV5-8,TRBJ1-6,CASSPGYSPLHF
TRBV28,TRBJ2-7,CASTARTGGVYEQYF
TRBV7-2,TRBJ1-1,CASSPVGTEAFF
TRBV29-1,TRBJ2-5,CSATGQGETQYF
TRBV27,TRBJ2-7,CASAHLSRGPPYEQYF
TRBV7-9,TRBJ2-3,CASSPPGYTDTQYF
TRBV5-1,TRBJ1-3,CASSFGPGNQNTIYF
TRBV20-1,TRBJ1-1,CSASRQRNTEAFF
TRBV5-6,TRBJ2-3,CASRAEGRGGTDTQYF
TRBV19,TRBJ1-2,CASTDTGPLGYGYTF
TRBV6-4,TRBJ1-1,CASSDSYFGSRTSPTEAFF
TRBV6-2/TRBV6-3,TRBJ2-7,CASSYTGITYEQYF
TRBV4-1,TRBJ1-1,CASSGPLKGTEAFF
TRBV6-2/TRBV6-3,TRBJ1-2,CASSRHEVVQGYTF
TRBV18,TRBJ2-7,CASSRFRDTYEQYF
TRBV29-1,TRBJ2-1,CSGTGGWDEQFF
TRBV3-1/TRBV3-2,TRBJ2-3,CASSQDVMRGGVDTQYF
TRBV10-2,TRBJ2-3,CATGQGTDTQYF
TRBV5-1,TRBJ1-2,CASSAGQPNYGYTF
TRBV19,TRBJ2-7,CASSSTGSSYEQYF
TRBV7-9,TRBJ1-5,CASSLGRASNQPQHF
TRBV5-1,TRBJ1-2,CASSTDLNYGYTF
TRBV5-4,TRBJ2-5,CASSKAGVQETQYF
TRBV7-9,TRBJ1-1,CASSPKGIGHSNTEAFF
TRBV6-4,TRBJ2-7,CASSLGHQTAF
TRBV18,TRBJ2-5,CASSPIEWETQYF
TRBV18,TRBJ2-7,CASSPKSPYEQYF
TRBV2,TRBJ2-2,CASSEGPGGADTGELFF
TRBV7-2,TRBJ2-7,CASSLAGQGGYEQYF
TRBV28,TRBJ2-1,CASRTYNEQFF
TRBV4-1,TRBJ2-4,CAGSQEEGPSGRKNIQYF
TRBV6-2/TRBV6-3,TRBJ1-2,CASSSPPYGYTF
TRBV18,TRBJ1-1,CASSPRTGQNTEAFF
TRBV6-6,TRBJ2-1,CASKGLAAYNEQFF
TRBV7-9,TRBJ2-4,CASSPTGTVKNIQYF
TRBV6-6,TRBJ1-4,CASSYSMGQGAFF
TRBV12-5,TRBJ1-5,CASGLSSGVQPQHF
TRBV12-3/TRBV12-4,TRBJ1-1,CASSFKKNTEAFF
TRBV27,TRBJ1-3,CASSLRGTGFGNTIYF
TRBV19,TRBJ1-3,CASSRDRPSSGNTIYF
TRBV18,TRBJ1-5,CASSPRTARGQPQHF
TRBV18,TRBJ1-2,CASSLEGDRTRVYGYTF